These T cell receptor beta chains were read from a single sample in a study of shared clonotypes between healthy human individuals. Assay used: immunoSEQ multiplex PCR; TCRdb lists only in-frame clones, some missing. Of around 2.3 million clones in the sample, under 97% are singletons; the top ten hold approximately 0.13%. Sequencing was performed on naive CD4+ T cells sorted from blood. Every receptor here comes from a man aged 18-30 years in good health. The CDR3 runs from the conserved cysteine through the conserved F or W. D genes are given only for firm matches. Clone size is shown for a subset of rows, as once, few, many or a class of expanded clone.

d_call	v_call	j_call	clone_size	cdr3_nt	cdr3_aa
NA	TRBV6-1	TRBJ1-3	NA	TGTGCCAGCAGTGAAGCTAGTTTAGTGGGGGCTGGAAACACCATATATTTT	CASSEASLVGAGNTIYF
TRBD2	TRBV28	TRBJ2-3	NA	TGTGCCAGCAGTGCAAAGATAGCGGGGGGCCTAGATACGCAGTATTTT	CASSAKIAGGLDTQYF
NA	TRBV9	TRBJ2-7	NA	TGTGCCAGCAGCCCTCCGGGACTCGACTACGAGCAGTACTTC	CASSPPGLDYEQYF
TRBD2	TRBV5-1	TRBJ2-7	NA	TGCGCCAGCAGCTCGCGGACTAGCGGGAGTTCCTACGAGCAGTACTTC	CASSSRTSGSSYEQYF
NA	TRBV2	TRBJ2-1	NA	TGTGCCAGCAGTGTATCCCGGGACAATGAGCAGTTCTTC	CASSVSRDNEQFF
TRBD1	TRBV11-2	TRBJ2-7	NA	TGTGCCAGCAGCCTTTCCCGGGACAGGATCTACGAGCAGTACTTC	CASSLSRDRIYEQYF
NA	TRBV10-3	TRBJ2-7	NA	TGTGCCATCAATCCCTATGGGTCGATCCACGAGCAGTACTTC	CAINPYGSIHEQYF
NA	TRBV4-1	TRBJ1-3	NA	TGCGCCAGCAGCCAACGGGACTTCGGCTCTGGAAACACCATATATTTT	CASSQRDFGSGNTIYF
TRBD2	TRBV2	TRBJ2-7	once	TGTGCCAGCACGACGGGGGGGCGACTCGAGCAGTACTTC	CASTTGGRLEQYF
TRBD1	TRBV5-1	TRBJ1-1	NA	TGCGCCAGCAGCTCCGCGATCCTAGGACAGGGTAATTTCGCTGAAGCTTTCTTT	CASSSAILGQGNFAEAFF
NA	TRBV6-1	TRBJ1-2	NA	TGTGCCAGCAGTGAAGCAAGGTATAGTGGCTACACCTTC	CASSEARYSGYTF
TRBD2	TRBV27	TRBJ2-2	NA	TGTGCCAGCAGTTTCGGGAGGGGAGTCGGGGAGCTGTTTTTT	CASSFGRGVGELFF
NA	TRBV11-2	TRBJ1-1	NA	TGTGCCAGCAGCTTAAGAGGGTCCGGGGGGAACACTGAAGCTTTCTTT	CASSLRGSGGNTEAFF
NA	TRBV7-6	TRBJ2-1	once	TGTGCCAGCAGCCCCCCAGTGAGCAGCTCCTACAATGAGCAGTTCTTC	CASSPPVSSSYNEQFF
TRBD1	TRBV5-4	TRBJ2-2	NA	TGTGCCAGCAGCCCTACCGGGACAGGGAACACCGGGGAGCTGTTTTTT	CASSPTGTGNTGELFF
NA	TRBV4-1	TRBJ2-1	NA	TGCGCCAGCAGCCACCCCTTAGGGGGTAGGTCCTACAATGAGCAGTTCTTC	CASSHPLGGRSYNEQFF
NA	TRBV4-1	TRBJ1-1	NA	TGCGCCAGCAGCCATCCAGGACGGATGAACACTGAAGCTTTCTTT	CASSHPGRMNTEAFF
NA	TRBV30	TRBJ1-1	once	TGTGCCTGGAGCGGAGGCCCTCAAGCTTTCTTT	CAWSGGPQAFF
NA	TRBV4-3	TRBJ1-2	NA	TGCGCCAGCAGCCAAGATCGGGGGTCTAACTATGGCTACACCTTC	CASSQDRGSNYGYTF
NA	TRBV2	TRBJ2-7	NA	TGTGCCAGCAGTGTCCGAGGGGCGGACGAGCAGTACTTC	CASSVRGADEQYF
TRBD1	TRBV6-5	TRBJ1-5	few	TGTGCCAGCAGTTCGGGACAGGGCAATCAGCCCCAGCATTTT	CASSSGQGNQPQHF